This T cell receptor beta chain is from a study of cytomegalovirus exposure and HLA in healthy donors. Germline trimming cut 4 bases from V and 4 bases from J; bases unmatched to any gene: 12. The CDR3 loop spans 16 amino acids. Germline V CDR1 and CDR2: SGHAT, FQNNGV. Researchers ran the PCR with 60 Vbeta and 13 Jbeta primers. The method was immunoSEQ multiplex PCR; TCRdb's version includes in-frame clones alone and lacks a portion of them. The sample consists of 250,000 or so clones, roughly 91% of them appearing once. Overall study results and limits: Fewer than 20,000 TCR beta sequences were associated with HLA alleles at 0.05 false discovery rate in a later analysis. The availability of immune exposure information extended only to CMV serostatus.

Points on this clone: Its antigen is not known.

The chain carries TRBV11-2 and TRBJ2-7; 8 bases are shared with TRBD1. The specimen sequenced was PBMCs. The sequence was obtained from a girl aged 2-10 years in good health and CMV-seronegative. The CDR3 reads CASSSWTGTVGYEQYF. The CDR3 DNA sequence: TGTGCCAGCAGCTCCTGGACAGGGACAGTGGGATACGAGCAGTACTTC.